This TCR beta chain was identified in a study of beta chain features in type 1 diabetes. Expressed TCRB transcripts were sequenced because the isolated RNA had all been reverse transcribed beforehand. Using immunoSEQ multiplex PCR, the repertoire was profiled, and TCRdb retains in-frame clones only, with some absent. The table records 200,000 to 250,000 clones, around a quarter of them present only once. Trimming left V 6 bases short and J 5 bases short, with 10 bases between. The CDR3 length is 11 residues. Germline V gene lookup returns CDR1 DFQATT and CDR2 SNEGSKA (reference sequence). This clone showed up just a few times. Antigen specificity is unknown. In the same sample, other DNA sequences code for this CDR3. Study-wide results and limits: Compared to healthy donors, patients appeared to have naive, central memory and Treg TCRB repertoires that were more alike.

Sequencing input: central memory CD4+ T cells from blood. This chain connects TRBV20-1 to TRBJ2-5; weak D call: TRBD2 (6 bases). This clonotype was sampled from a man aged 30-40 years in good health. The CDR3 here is CSAGGRETQYF. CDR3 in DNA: TGCAGTGCGGGAGGCCGGGAGACCCAGTACTTC.